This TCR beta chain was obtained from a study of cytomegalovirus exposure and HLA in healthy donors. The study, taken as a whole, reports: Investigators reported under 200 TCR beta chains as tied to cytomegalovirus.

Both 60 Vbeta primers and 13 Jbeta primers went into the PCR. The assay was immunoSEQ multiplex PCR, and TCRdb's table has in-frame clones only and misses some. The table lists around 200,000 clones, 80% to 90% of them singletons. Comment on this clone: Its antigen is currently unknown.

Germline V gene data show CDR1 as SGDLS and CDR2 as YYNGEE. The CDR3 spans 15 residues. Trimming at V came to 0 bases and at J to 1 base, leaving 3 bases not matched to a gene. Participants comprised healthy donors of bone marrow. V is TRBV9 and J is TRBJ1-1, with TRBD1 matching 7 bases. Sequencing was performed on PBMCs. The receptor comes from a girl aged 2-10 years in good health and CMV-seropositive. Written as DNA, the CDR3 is TGTGCCAGCAGCGTAGCGACAGGGAAGAACACTGAAGCTTTCTTT. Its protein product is CASSVATGKNTEAFF.